The subject of this entry is one T cell receptor beta chain. The antigen remains unidentified. The data are from a study of cytomegalovirus exposure and HLA in healthy donors. Study outcomes and limitations: HLA allele associations emerged for roughly 16,000 TCR beta sequences in a later analysis, at 0.05 false discovery rate. Several of the most significant clusters appeared, in a later analysis, to be linked to common viral pathogens.

It was with 60 Vbeta and 13 Jbeta primers that the PCR ran. The assay was immunoSEQ multiplex PCR, and TCRdb's table has in-frame clones only and misses some. The data show 90,000 to 120,000 clones, 55% to 85% seen once. The length of the CDR3 is 13 residues. V was trimmed by 5 bases and J by 2 bases, leaving 13 bases between them. Germline V gene lookup returns CDR1 GTSNPN and CDR2 SVGIG (reference sequence). Sequencing was carried out using PBMCs. The chain is built from TRBV30 and TRBJ2-7, with D perhaps matching TRBD2 (5 bases). This clonotype originated in a man aged 25 to 45 in good health and CMV-seronegative. This CDR3 is CAWATGNPYEQYF. The CDR3 region has the DNA TGTGCCTGGGCTACCGGGAACCCCTACGAGCAGTACTTC.